The clone carrying this TCR beta chain was seen many times. Its antigen is as yet unknown. With 10-nucleotide random UMIs included, cDNA was synthesized by 5'RACE. One entry per CDR3 protein results from TCRdb running MiXCR on the 5' RACE reads. Of 74,000 or so distinct CDR3 sequences in the sample, around 9.9% were seen once. Trimming at V came to 5 bases and at J to 4 bases, leaving 6 bases not matched to a gene. Germline V CDR1 and CDR2: SGHVS, FQNEAQ. This CDR3 is 14 amino acids long. This entry belongs to a study of neurological immune-mediated disorders. Study-wide results and caveats: CDR3 amino acid sequences found in expanded clones were never shared across subjects, suggesting private repertoires in all groups.

The chain couples TRBV7-8 to TRBJ2-5; TRBD2 agrees at 8 bases. This receptor was taken from a man aged 50 to 60 in good health. Sequenced sample: PBMCs. CDR3 in DNA: TGTGCCAGCAGCCCGGGGGGGTCGAGAGAGACCCAGTACTTC. This codes for CASSPGGSRETQYF.